The following is a T cell receptor beta chain sequence with its context. The target antigen is unknown. The data were obtained in a study of long-term antiretroviral therapy in people with HIV. Investigators performed immunoSEQ version v3.0 at survey level. Each sample had sequencing targeting roughly 35,000-55,000 T-cell genomes. TCRdb's copy holds only in-frame clones and misses some; the assay was immunoSEQ multiplex PCR. Here the sample spans around 30,000 clones, roughly 78% being singletons. Study-wide points: Sampling of blood ran from the mid-2000s to the late 2010s, and older ART regimens were possibly in use. Pre-ART expanded TRB clones stayed dominant throughout, though often decreasing after ART.

Between the trimmed V and J ends, which lost 2 bases and 0 bases, there was a span of 14 bases. Per the germline V gene, CDR1 is MNHNY and CDR2 is SVGAGI (reference sequence). The CDR3 spans 16 residues. Prior to DNA extraction, the samples held roughly 0.85-11 million cryopreserved PBMC. V usage is TRBV6-6 and J usage is TRBJ2-7; D is uncertain. Sequencing was performed on unsorted PBMCs, taken 1.5 years before starting antiretroviral therapy. The clonotype originates from a man between 18 and 35 years old with HIV. The CDR3 is CASSYPTSRASYEQYF. CDR3 sequence (DNA): TGTGCCAGCAGTTACCCGACGTCTCGGGCCTCCTACGAGCAGTACTTC.